The source of this T cell receptor (beta chain) is a study of shared clonotypes between healthy human individuals. At the level of the study: Each donor's CD8 memory used one plate, CD8 naive two, each CD4 subset three. The study's findings and limits: Clonotypes which were not shared had lower generation probabilities than clonotypes that all four donors shared.

With respect to this clone: Its target is unknown.

Measured with immunoSEQ multiplex PCR; TCRdb has only the in-frame clones, and not every one. The profile covers about 610,000 clones, with almost 97% appearing a single time and 0.045% to 0.07% taken by the ten largest. Trimming cost V 8 bases and J 1 base, with 11 bases left between them. The length of the CDR3 is 13 residues. Germline CDR1 MNHEY, CDR2 SVGAGI. This clonotype was obtained from a woman aged 25-40 years in good health. The V call is TRBV6-5, the J call TRBJ1-1, with D hard to call. The sample consisted of naive CD4+ T cells sorted from blood. The subset was: CD45RA+ positively selected. CDR3 nucleotides: TGTGCCAGCGGACGAACCAGGAACACTGAAGCTTTCTTT. It yields the protein CASGRTRNTEAFF.